In this sample, the clone carrying this T cell receptor beta chain turned up once. Antigen specificity is unknown. With 3 bases removed from V and 6 bases from J, the gap between germline ends came to 14 bases. Germline V CDR1 and CDR2: KGHSH, LQKENI. This CDR3 region has 14 residues. No infections or other immune events were documented during collection. This entry belongs to a study of identifying expanded T cells in peripheral blood. Only in-frame clones appear in the TCRdb table, and some are missing; sequencing was by immunoSEQ multiplex PCR. The table has about 50,000 clones, roughly 82% seen once. Study-wide points: Across healthy donors, higher total template counts meant significantly greater approximately 2-week count variance. About 1.2 clones differed between technical replicates, versus about 15 and 19 over time.

The chain links TRBV18 to TRBJ2-5, with D possibly called TRBD1 or TRBD2 (6 bases each). The sample was blood. The TCR originated in a person aged 18-70 years in good health. The CDR3 DNA reads TGTGCCAGCTCACCGGCGGGGACACGGCAGACCCAGTACTTC. It codes for CASSPAGTRQTQYF.